A single sample gave rise to the 26 T cell receptor beta chains below, sequenced in a study of neurological immune-mediated disorders. Via MiXCR, TCRdb re-called the 5' RACE reads, giving one row per CDR3 protein. Of 66,000 or so distinct CDR3 sequences listed, around 3% were seen once; the top ten hold approximately 3.5%. Sequencing was performed on PBMCs. These receptors were collected from a man aged 35 to 55 with multiple sclerosis.

This clonotype was seen at least ten times. J is TRBJ1-4 and V is TRBV20-1; the match to TRBD1 covers 7 bases. This CDR3 spans 13 amino acids. From germline, CDR1 is DFQATT and CDR2 SNEGSKA (reference sequence). Trimming removed 3 bases from V and 8 bases from J; junction bases left unmatched: 6. The CDR3 coding sequence is TGCAGTGCTAGGGCAGGGGGTGGCGAAAAACTGTTTTTT. Protein product: CSARAGGGEKLFF.

In this sample, this clonotype turned up many times. The chain carries TRBV5-6 and TRBJ2-1; either TRBD1 or TRBD2 may fit D (5 bases each). The V end lost 4 bases, the J end lost 0 bases, and 14 bases lay between the germline ends. The germline V gene has CDR1 SGHDT and CDR2 YYEEEE. This CDR3 spans 16 amino acids. This CDR3 reads CASSRGRRASYNEQFF. The CDR3 region has the DNA TGTGCCAGCAGCAGGGGACGCCGAGCCTCCTACAATGAGCAGTTCTTC.

Ten or more counts support this clonotype. This chain links TRBV20-1 with TRBJ1-2; 7 nucleotides line up with TRBD1. The CDR3 extends over 14 amino acids. The V gene's germline CDR1 is DFQATT and CDR2 SNEGSKA (reference sequence). V was clipped by 0 bases and J by 3 bases; unmatched bases: 4. The CDR3 loop reads CSARDRQGDYGYTF. The DNA of the CDR3 is TGCAGTGCTAGAGATCGACAGGGTGACTATGGCTACACCTTC.

This clonotype appeared many times. The chain carries TRBV6-5 and TRBJ1-6; 8 bases are shared with TRBD1. Per the germline V gene, CDR1 is MNHEY and CDR2 is SVGAGI. There are 15 residues in the CDR3. V gave up 4 bases and J gave up 13 bases; unmatched junction bases: 12. The CDR3 sequence: CASSSGQGGQAPLHF. In DNA, the CDR3 is TGTGCCAGCAGTTCCGGACAGGGAGGGCAGGCTCCCCTCCACTTT.

This clonotype has a count of ten or more. V is TRBV20-1 and J is TRBJ1-1, with 8 positions matching TRBD1. Germline CDR1 DFQATT, CDR2 SNEGSKA (reference sequence). J was trimmed by 0 bases and V by 6 bases; bases with no gene match: 3. This CDR3 has 13 amino acids. The chain's CDR3 is CSATGVLNTEAFF. The CDR3 DNA reads TGCAGTGCGACAGGGGTCTTGAACACTGAAGCTTTCTTT.

The sample holds many counts of this clonotype. The chain uses TRBV27 and TRBJ2-1; D remains ambiguous. V lost 2 bases and J lost 0, with 8 bases in between. Looked up from germline, CDR1 is MNHEY and CDR2 is SMNVEV (reference sequence). CDR3 length: 15 amino acids. CDR3 DNA sequence: TGTGCCAGCAGTTTACGGGCCGGCTCCTACAATGAGCAGTTCTTC. It yields the protein CASSLRAGSYNEQFF.

This clonotype came up many times. V gene TRBV12-3 or TRBV12-4 combines with J gene TRBJ2-7; 12 bases line up with TRBD2. This CDR3 is 17 amino acids long. Trimming took 6 bases from V and 2 from J; bases not matched to a gene: 11. Here the CDR3 reads CASSLGLAGGVPYEQYF. The CDR3 DNA reads TGTGCCAGCAGCCTGGGGCTAGCGGGAGGGGTGCCCTACGAGCAGTACTTC.

This clonotype was detected many times. The rearrangement joins TRBV11-2 to TRBJ2-5; 7 nucleotides line up with TRBD1. Germline CDR1 reads SGHAT; CDR2 reads FQNNGV. This CDR3 contains 18 residues. Trimming took 4 bases from V and 1 from J; bases not matched to a gene: 15. The CDR3 here is CASSSIKQGMGAQETQYF. CDR3 bases: TGTGCCAGCAGCTCGATTAAACAGGGGATGGGGGCCCAAGAGACCCAGTACTTC.

This clonotype was seen repeatedly, ten times or more. This chain connects TRBV12-3 or TRBV12-4 to TRBJ1-5, with D tentatively TRBD1 (5 bases). The CDR3 runs 17 residues. V was shortened by 7 bases and J by 0 bases, with 19 bases between the two germline ends. Here the CDR3 reads CASTSLEWGDSNQPQHF. The CDR3 DNA reads as TGTGCCAGCACTTCCCTAGAGTGGGGGGATAGCAATCAGCCCCAGCATTTT.

This clonotype showed up many times. This chain uses TRBV5-1 with TRBJ2-1; D unclear. Germline V CDR1 and CDR2: SGHRS, YFSETQ. V dropped 4 bases and J dropped 3 bases, with 17 bases sitting between them. This CDR3 contains 16 residues. The CDR3 sequence is CASSPPEEANYNEQFF. CDR3 bases: TGCGCCAGCAGCCCCCCCGAAGAGGCAAACTACAATGAGCAGTTCTTC.

The chain couples TRBV3-1 to TRBJ2-2; D is perhaps TRBD1 (6 bases). Germline CDR1 LGHDT, CDR2 YNNKEL (reference sequence). The CDR3 is 16 amino acids. With 6 bases removed from V and 6 bases from J, the gap between germline ends came to 20 bases. Here the CDR3 reads CASRLGAGVGPGELFF. The DNA for the CDR3 is TGTGCCAGCAGGCTGGGGGCAGGAGTGGGACCCGGGGAGCTGTTTTTT. The full variable domain, with the rest looked up from reference TRBV3-1 and TRBJ2-2, is DTAVSQTPKYLVTQMGNDKSIKCEQNLGHDTMYWYKQDSKKFLKIMFSYNNKELIINETVPNRFSPKSPDKAHLNLHINSLELGDSAVYFCASRLGAGVGPGELFFGEGSRLTVL.

This clonotype was seen at least ten times. This sequence joins TRBV12-3 or TRBV12-4 and TRBJ2-2, with D possibly matching TRBD1 (5 bases). CDR3 length: 13 residues. Trimming left V 3 bases short and J 7 bases short, with 9 bases between. CDR3 sequence: CASSFSGFGELFF. In DNA form, the CDR3 reads TGTGCCAGCAGTTTTTCAGGGTTCGGGGAGCTGTTTTTT.

This clonotype was seen repeatedly, ten times or more. V gene TRBV7-8 combines with J gene TRBJ1-1; TRBD1 matches 8 bases. The germline V gene encodes CDR1 SGHVS and CDR2 FQNEAQ. There are 14 residues in the CDR3. The ends lost 5 bases at V and 5 bases at J; junction bases unmatched: 7. The CDR3 loop is CASSVRQGYTEAFF. The CDR3 DNA reads as TGTGCCAGCAGCGTGAGACAGGGGTATACTGAAGCTTTCTTT.

This clonotype occurred many times. The chain combines TRBV10-3 with TRBJ2-7, with D hard to call. Germline V gives CDR1 ENHRY, CDR2 SYGVKD. V was trimmed by 3 bases and J by 8 bases, leaving 17 bases between them. This CDR3 region has 14 residues. CDR3 sequence reads: CAISDSDEAPKQYF. CDR3 DNA sequence: TGTGCCATCAGTGATTCCGATGAGGCCCCGAAGCAGTACTTC.

This clonotype was counted at least ten times. This chain joins TRBV20-1 and TRBJ2-7, with TRBD1 matching over 10 bases. CDR1 is DFQATT and CDR2 is SNEGSKA in the germline V gene (reference sequence). V lost 6 bases, J lost 7 bases, and 12 bases stayed unmatched. The CDR3 consists of 14 residues. CDR3: CSAVGDRGMGEQYF. The CDR3 nucleotides read TGCAGTGCCGTCGGGGACAGGGGAATGGGAGAGCAGTACTTC.

In its sample, this clonotype was seen many times. The rearrangement uses TRBV14 and TRBJ2-7; D is ambiguous. The CDR3 covers 15 residues. The germline CDR1 and CDR2 sequences are SGHDN and FVKESK. With 1 base removed from V and 2 bases from J, the gap between germline ends came to 12 bases. The CDR3 here is CASSQVAARTYEQYF. Here the CDR3 DNA reads TGTGCCAGCAGCCAAGTGGCGGCGAGGACCTACGAGCAGTACTTC.

This clonotype was detected many times. V gene TRBV20-1 combines with J gene TRBJ1-1; perhaps TRBD1 as D (6 bases). CDR1 is DFQATT, CDR2 SNEGSKA, per germline (reference sequence). This CDR3 contains 14 residues. Trimming left V 0 bases short and J 7 bases short, with 15 bases between. The DNA of the CDR3 is TGCAGTGCTAGAGAAGGGGGGGCGCGTGGTGAAGCTTTCTTT. Protein: CSAREGGARGEAFF.

This clonotype ranks as medium-sized (0.01 to 0.1%). The chain employs TRBV5-1 and TRBJ1-4, with D tentatively TRBD1 (6 bases). Germline CDR1 SGHRS, CDR2 YFSETQ. V was clipped by 2 bases and J by 8 bases, with 13 bases between them. CDR3 size: 14 residues. The CDR3 DNA reads TGCGCCAGCAGCTTCCAGGGGCATGGGGAAAAACTGTTTTTT. Its translation: CASSFQGHGEKLFF.

This clonotype occurred many times. This rearrangement joins TRBV20-1 to TRBJ2-1; 10 nucleotides align to TRBD1. This CDR3 region has 15 residues. Germline CDR1 reads DFQATT; CDR2 reads SNEGSKA (reference sequence). The junction had 6 bases not matched to a gene; V was cut back by 4 bases and J by 3 bases. The CDR3 region has the DNA TGCAGTGCTACCCGGACAGGGGGAATCTACAATGAGCAGTTCTTC. Translated, it gives CSATRTGGIYNEQFF.

Comment on this clonotype: A single base separates this from a much larger clone, so it may be a read error. The CDR3 nucleotides are TGCGCCAGCTGCCCCGTGTCGGGGTACCAAGAGACCCTGTACTTC. The encoded protein is CASCPVSGYQETLYF. The J gene is TRBJ2-5, the V gene TRBV5-1, with D possibly TRBD2 on 5 matching bases. The germline gives CDR1 SGHRS, CDR2 YFSETQ. The CDR3 is 15 residues long.

In its sample, this clonotype was seen many times. The J gene is TRBJ2-5, the V gene TRBV5-1, with 13 bases fitting TRBD2. CDR1 SGHRS and CDR2 YFSETQ come from the germline V gene. The CDR3 has 17 amino acids. V dropped 0 bases and J dropped 2; count of bases not matched to a gene: 4. The CDR3 region has the DNA TGCGCCAGCAGCTTGGCCTTACTAGCGGGAGGGCAAGAGACCCAGTACTTC. It is translated as CASSLALLAGGQETQYF. Complete variable domain (other parts from reference TRBV5-1 and TRBJ2-5): KAGVTQTPRYLIKTRGQQVTLSCSPISGHRSVSWYQQTPGQGLQFLFEYFSETQRNKGNFPGRFSGRQFSNSRSEMNVSTLELGDSALYLCASSLALLAGGQETQYFGPGTRLLVL.

This clonotype appeared many times. The chain has TRBV10-3 and TRBJ1-1; TRBD1 might be the D (5 bases). Per the germline V gene, CDR1 is ENHRY and CDR2 is SYGVKD. This CDR3 is 14 amino acids long. V lost 3 bases and J 4 bases, leaving 12 bases between the germline ends. In DNA form, the CDR3 reads TGTGCCATCAGTGACCCGGGACGGACCACTGAAGCTTTCTTT. Translated: CAISDPGRTTEAFF.

This clonotype came up many times. The chain employs TRBV5-1 and TRBJ1-1; D not certain. Germline V gene sequence: CDR1 SGHRS, CDR2 YFSETQ. V lost 4 bases, J lost 0 bases, and 10 bases lay in between. The CDR3 totals 14 residues. CDR3 nucleotides: TGCGCCAGCAGCCCTGACGGGGTGAACACTGAAGCTTTCTTT. It translates to CASSPDGVNTEAFF.

This clonotype was detected ten times or more. V and J are TRBV10-3 and TRBJ2-6; 8 nucleotides align to TRBD1. The ends lost 6 bases at V and 0 bases at J; junction bases unmatched: 4. This CDR3 contains 16 residues. Germline CDR1 and CDR2: ENHRY and SYGVKD. The CDR3 sequence is CAIRGTGPSGANVLTF. CDR3 DNA: TGTGCCATCAGAGGGACAGGTCCCTCTGGGGCCAACGTCCTGACTTTC.

This clonotype was seen many times. The gene calls are TRBV6-1 and TRBJ2-7; D not certain. Between the trimmed V and J ends, which lost 4 bases and 4 bases, there was a span of 8 bases. This CDR3 has 12 residues. Germline values: CDR1 MNHNS, CDR2 SASEGT. CDR3 coding DNA: TGTGCCAGCAGTGTGACCCTATACGAGCAGTACTTC. This encodes CASSVTLYEQYF.

This clonotype has ten or more counts. J is TRBJ2-2 and V is TRBV10-1; D unresolved. Trimming shortened V by 8 bases and J by 5 bases, and 18 bases separated the two germline ends. Germline V gene sequence: CDR1 WNHNN, CDR2 SYGVQD (reference sequence). This CDR3 has 15 amino acids. In DNA, the CDR3 is TGCGCCAGCTCTCCGTCGTGGGGTGAAACCGGGGAGCTGTTTTTT. It yields the protein CASSPSWGETGELFF.